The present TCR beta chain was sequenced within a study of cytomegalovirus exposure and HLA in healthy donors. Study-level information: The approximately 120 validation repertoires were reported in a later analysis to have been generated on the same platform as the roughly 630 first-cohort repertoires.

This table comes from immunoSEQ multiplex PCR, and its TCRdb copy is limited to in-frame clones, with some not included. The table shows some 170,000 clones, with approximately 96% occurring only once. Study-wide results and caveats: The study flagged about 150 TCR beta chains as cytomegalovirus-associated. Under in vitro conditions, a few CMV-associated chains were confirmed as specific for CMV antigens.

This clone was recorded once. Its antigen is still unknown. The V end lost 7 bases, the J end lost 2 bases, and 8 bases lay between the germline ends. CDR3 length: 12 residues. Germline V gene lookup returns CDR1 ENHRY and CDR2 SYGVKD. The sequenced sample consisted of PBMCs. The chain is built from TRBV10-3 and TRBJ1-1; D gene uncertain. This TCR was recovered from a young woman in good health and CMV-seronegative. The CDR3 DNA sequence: TGTGCCATCAAGGCGGCTAACACTGAAGCTTTCTTT. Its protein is CAIKAANTEAFF.